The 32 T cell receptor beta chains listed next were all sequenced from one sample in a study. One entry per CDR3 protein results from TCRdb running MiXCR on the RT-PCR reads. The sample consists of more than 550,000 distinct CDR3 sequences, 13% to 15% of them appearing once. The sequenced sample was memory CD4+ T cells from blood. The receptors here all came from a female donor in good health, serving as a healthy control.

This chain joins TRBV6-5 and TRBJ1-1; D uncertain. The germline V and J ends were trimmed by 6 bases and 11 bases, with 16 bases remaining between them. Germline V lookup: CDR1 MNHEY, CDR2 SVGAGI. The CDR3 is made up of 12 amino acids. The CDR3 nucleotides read TGTGCCAGCAGCTCCACTGGGCTGTGGGCTTTCTTT. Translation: CASSSTGLWAFF.

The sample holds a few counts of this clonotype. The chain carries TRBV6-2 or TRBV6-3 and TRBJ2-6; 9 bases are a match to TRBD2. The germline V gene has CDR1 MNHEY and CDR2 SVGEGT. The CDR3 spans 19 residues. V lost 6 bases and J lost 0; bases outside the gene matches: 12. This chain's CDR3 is CASRRHGTSRLSGANVLTF. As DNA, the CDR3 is TGTGCCAGCAGGCGACATGGGACTAGCCGACTCTCTGGGGCCAACGTCCTGACTTTC.

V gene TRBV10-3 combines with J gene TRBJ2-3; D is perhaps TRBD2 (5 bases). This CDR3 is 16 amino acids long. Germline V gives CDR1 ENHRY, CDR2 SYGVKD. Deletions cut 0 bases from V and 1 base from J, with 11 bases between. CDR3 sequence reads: CAISESRGGGTDTQYF. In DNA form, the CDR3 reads TGTGCCATCAGTGAGTCTCGGGGTGGTGGCACAGATACGCAGTATTTT.

The CDR3 nucleotides are TGTGCCAGCAGTTTAAGGGGTGGGGCAGGGGGACGTCAGCCCCAGCATTTT. Its translation: CASSLRGGAGGRQPQHF. The chain recombines TRBV27 with TRBJ1-5; the match to TRBD1 covers 7 bases. CDR3 length: 17 amino acids. CDR1 and CDR2 from the germline V gene are MNHEY and SMNVEV (reference sequence). V lost 2 bases to trimming and J lost 6 bases; unmatched junction nucleotides: 13.

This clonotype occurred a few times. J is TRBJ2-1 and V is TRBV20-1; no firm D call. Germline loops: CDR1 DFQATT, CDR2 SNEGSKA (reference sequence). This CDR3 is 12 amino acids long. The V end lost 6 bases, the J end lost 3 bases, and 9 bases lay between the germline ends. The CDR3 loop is CSASHLYNEQFF. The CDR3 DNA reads TGCAGTGCCTCGCATCTCTACAATGAGCAGTTCTTC.

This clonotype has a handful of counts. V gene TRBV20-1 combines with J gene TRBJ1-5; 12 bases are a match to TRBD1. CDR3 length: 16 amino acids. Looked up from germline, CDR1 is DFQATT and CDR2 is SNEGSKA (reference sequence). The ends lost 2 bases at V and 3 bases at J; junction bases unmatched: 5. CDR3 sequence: CSARPGTGGSNQPQHF. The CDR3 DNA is TGCAGTGCTAGACCCGGGACAGGGGGCTCCAATCAGCCCCAGCATTTT.

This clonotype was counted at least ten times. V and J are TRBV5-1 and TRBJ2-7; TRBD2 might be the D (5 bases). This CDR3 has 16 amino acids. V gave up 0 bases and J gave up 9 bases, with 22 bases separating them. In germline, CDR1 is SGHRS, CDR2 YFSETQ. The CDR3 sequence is CASSLGLGESYRGQYF. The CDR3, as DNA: TGCGCCAGCAGCTTGGGCTTGGGAGAATCCTATCGTGGGCAGTACTTC. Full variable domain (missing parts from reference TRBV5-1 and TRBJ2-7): KAGVTQTPRYLIKTRGQQVTLSCSPISGHRSVSWYQQTPGQGLQFLFEYFSETQRNKGNFPGRFSGRQFSNSRSEMNVSTLELGDSALYLCASSLGLGESYRGQYFGPGTRLTVT.

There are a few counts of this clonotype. CDR3 amino acids: CASSLEFRRGRQPQHF. CDR3 nucleotide sequence: TGTGCCAGCAGCTTAGAATTCAGACGGGGGAGACAGCCCCAGCATTTT. V and J are TRBV7-2 and TRBJ1-5, with a possible D match to TRBD1 (5 bases). Germline CDR1 reads SGHTA; CDR2 reads FQGNSA. Trimming took off 1 base at V and 7 bases at J, with 17 bases between the two ends. This CDR3 has 16 amino acids.

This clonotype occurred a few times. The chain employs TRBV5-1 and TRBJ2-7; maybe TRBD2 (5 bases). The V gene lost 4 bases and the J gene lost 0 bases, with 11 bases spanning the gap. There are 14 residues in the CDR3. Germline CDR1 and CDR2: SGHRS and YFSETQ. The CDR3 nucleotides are TGCGCCAGCAGCCCCTGGACTGGCTCCTACGAGCAGTACTTC. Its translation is CASSPWTGSYEQYF.

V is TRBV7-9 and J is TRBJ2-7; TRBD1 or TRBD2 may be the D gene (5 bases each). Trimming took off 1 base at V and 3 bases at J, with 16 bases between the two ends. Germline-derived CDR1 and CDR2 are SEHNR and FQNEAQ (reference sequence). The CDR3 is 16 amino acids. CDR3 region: CASSLVRVRGFYEQYF. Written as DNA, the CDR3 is TGTGCCAGCAGCTTAGTTCGAGTTCGGGGCTTCTACGAGCAGTACTTC.

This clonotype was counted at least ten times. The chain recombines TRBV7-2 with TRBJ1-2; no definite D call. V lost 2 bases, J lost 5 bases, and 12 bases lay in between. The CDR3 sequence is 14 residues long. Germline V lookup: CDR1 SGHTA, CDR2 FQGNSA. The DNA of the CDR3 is TGTGCCAGCAGCTTACAAATAGCTGATTATGGCTACACCTTC. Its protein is CASSLQIADYGYTF.

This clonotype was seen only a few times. CDR3 in amino acids: CASSLAGPAQRTQYF. CDR3 DNA sequence: TGTGCCAGCAGTCTAGCGGGCCCGGCACAGAGGACGCAGTATTTT. V usage is TRBV28 and J usage is TRBJ2-3, with 8 bases matching TRBD2. From germline, CDR1 is MDHEN and CDR2 SYDVKM. The length of the CDR3 is 15 residues. V lost 5 bases and J lost 9; bases outside the gene matches: 13.

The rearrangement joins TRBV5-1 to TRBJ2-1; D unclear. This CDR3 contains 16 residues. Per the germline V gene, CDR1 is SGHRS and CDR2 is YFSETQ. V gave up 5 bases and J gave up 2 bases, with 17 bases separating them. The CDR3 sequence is CASSGRIVAAYNEQFF. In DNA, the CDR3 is TGCGCCAGCAGTGGACGGATAGTGGCTGCCTACAATGAGCAGTTCTTC.

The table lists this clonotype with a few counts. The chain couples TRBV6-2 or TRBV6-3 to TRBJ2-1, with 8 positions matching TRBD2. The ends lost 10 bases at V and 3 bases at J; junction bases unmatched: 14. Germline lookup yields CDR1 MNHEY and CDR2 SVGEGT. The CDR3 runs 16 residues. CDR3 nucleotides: TGTGCCACCAGCCGGGCGGGGGGAAGGAACTACAATGAGCAGTTCTTC. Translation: CATSRAGGRNYNEQFF.

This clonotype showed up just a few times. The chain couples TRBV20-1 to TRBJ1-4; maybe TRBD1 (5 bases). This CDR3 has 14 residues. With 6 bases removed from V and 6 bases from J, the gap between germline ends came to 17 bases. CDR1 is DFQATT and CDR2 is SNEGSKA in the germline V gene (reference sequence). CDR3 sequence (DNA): TGCAGTGCCAGGGTAGCAGGGTTAGATGAAAAACTGTTTTTT. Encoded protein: CSARVAGLDEKLFF.

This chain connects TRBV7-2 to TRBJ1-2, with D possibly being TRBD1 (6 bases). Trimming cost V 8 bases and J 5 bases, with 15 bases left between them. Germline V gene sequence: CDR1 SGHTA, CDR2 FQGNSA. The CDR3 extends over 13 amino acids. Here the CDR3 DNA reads TGTGCCAGCGGCAACAGGGTTGGTTATGGCTACACCTTC. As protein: CASGNRVGYGYTF.

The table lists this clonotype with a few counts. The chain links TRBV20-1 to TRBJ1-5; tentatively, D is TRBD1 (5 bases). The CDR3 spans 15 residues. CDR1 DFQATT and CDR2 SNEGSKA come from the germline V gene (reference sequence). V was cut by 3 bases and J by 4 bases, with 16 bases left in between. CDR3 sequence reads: CSASPGAPGNQPQHF. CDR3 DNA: TGCAGTGCTAGCCCCGGGGCCCCTGGAAATCAGCCCCAGCATTTT.

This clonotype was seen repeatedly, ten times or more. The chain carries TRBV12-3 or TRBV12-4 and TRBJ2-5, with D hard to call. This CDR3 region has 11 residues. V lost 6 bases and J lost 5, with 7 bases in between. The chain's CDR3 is CASRHRETQYF. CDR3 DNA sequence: TGTGCCAGCAGACATCGGGAGACCCAGTACTTC.

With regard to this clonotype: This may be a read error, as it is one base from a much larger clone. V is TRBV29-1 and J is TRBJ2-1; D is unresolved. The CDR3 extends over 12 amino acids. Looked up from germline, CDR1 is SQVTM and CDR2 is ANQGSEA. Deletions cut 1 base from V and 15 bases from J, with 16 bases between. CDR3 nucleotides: TGCAGCGTTGAAGCAGCCGGACGGCCAGGGTTCTTC. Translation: CSVEAAGRPGFF.

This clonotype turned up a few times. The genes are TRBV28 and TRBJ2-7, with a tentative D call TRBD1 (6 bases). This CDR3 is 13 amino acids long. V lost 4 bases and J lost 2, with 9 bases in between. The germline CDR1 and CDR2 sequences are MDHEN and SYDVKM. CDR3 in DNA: TGTGCCAGCAGTTCAGGGGCCCCCTACGAGCAGTACTTC. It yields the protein CASSSGAPYEQYF.

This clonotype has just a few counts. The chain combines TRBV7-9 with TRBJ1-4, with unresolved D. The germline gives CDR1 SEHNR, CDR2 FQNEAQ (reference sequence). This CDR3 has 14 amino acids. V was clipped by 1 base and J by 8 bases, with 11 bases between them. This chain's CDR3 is CASSLDPAGEKLFF. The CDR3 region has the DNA TGTGCCAGCAGCTTAGACCCTGCGGGAGAAAAACTGTTTTTT.

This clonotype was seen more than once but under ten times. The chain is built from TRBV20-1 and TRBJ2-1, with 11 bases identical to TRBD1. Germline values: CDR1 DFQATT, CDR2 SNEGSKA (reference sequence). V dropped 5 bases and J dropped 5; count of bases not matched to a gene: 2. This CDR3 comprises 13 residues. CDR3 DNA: TGCAGTGCTGTGGACAGGGGGCACAATGAGCAGTTCTTC. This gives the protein CSAVDRGHNEQFF.

The CDR3 loop reads CASSDQFREMRSYEQYF. CDR3 DNA sequence: TGTGCCAGCAGTGACCAATTCAGGGAGATGAGGTCCTACGAGCAGTACTTC. The chain links TRBV6-1 to TRBJ2-7; perhaps D is TRBD1 or TRBD2 (5 bases each). Trimming stripped 3 bases from V and 1 base from J, with 19 bases between. Germline V gives CDR1 MNHNS, CDR2 SASEGT. The CDR3 length is 17 residues.

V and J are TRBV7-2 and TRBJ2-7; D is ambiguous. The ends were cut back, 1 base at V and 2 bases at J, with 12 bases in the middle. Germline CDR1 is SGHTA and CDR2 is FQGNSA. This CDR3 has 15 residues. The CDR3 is CASSLGLRGTYEQYF. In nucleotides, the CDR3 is TGTGCCAGCAGCTTAGGATTACGTGGGACCTACGAGCAGTACTTC.

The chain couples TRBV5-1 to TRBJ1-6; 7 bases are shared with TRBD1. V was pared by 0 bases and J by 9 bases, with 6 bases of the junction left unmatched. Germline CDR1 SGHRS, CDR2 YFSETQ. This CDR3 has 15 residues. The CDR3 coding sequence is TGCGCCAGCAGCTTGGGTACAGGGGATTCTTCACCCCTCCACTTT. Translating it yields CASSLGTGDSSPLHF.

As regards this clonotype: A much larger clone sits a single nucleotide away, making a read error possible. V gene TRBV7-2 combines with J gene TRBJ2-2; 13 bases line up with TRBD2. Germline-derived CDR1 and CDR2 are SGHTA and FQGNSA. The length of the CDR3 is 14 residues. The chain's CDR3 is CSSAWTSGGGELFF. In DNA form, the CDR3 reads TGTTCCAGCGCATGGACTAGCGGGGGCGGGGAGCTGTTTTTT.

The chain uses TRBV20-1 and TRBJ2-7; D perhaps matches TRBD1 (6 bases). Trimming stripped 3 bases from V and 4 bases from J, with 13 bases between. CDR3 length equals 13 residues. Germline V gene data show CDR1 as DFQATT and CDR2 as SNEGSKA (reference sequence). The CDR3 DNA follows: TGCAGTGCTAGGGACAGAATCACATACGAGCAGTACTTC. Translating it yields CSARDRITYEQYF.

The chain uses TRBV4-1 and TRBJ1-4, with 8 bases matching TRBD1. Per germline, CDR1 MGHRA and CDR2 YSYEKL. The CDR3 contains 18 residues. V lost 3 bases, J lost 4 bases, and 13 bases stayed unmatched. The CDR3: CASSQEPQGAGGNEKLFF. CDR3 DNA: TGCGCCAGCAGCCAGGAACCTCAGGGGGCCGGGGGTAATGAAAAACTGTTTTTT.

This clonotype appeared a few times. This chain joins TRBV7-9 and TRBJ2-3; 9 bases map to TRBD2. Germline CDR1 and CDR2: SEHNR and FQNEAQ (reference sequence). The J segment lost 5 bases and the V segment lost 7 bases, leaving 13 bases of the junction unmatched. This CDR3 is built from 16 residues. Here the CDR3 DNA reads TGTGCCAGCAACCCTCTTGCGGGGGGGCCGGGAGATACGCAGTATTTT. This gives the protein CASNPLAGGPGDTQYF.

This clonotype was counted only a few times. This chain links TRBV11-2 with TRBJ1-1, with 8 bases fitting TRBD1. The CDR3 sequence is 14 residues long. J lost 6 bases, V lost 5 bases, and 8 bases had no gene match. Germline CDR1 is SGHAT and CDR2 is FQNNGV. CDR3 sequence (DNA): TGTGCCAGCAGCCGAAGTCAGACAGGGGCTGAAGCTTTCTTT. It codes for CASSRSQTGAEAFF.

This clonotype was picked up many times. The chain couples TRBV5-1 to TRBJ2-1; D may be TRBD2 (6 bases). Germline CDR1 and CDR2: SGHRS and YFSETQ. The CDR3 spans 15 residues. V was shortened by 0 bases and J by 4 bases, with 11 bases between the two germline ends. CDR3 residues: CASSLVAGPYNEQFF. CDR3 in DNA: TGCGCCAGCAGCTTGGTTGCGGGGCCTTACAATGAGCAGTTCTTC.

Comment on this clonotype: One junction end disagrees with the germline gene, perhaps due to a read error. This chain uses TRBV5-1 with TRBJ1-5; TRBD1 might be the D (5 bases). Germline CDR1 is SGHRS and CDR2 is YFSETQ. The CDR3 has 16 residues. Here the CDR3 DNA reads TGCACCAGCAGCTTGGGGACGCTCGAGGGTGGGCAGCCCCAGCATTTT. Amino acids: CTSSLGTLEGGQPQHF.